Following are 25 T cell receptor beta chains from one sample sequenced in a study of beta chain features in type 1 diabetes. Reverse transcription of all isolated RNA meant that expressed TCRB transcripts were sequenced. Only in-frame clones appear in the TCRdb table, and some are missing; sequencing was by immunoSEQ multiplex PCR. The profile shows some 900,000 clones, 17% of them singletons. The sample was naive CD4+ T cells from blood. The receptors derive from a woman younger than 30 in good health.

The V and J genes are TRBV7-9 and TRBJ1-1; 8 bases are shared with TRBD1. Unmatched junction bases numbered 10, after V lost 1 base and J lost 6 bases. Per the germline V gene, CDR1 is SEHNR and CDR2 is FQNEAQ (reference sequence). The CDR3 is 16 amino acids. CDR3 loop: CASSLGAGGESAEAFF. The CDR3, as DNA: TGTGCCAGCAGCTTAGGGGCAGGGGGCGAATCCGCTGAAGCTTTCTTT. The full variable domain, its missing parts supplied by reference TRBV7-9 and TRBJ1-1, is DTGVSQNPRHKITKRGQNVTFRCDPISEHNRLYWYRQTLGQGPEFLTYFQNEAQLEKSRLLSDRFSAERPKGSFSTLEIQRTEQGDSAMYLCASSLGAGGESAEAFFGQGTRLTVV.

This clone was counted between two and nine times. Other DNA sequences of this sample code for an identical CDR3. This chain uses TRBV7-2 with TRBJ1-1; D unclear. CDR3 length equals 13 residues. Trimming left V 2 bases short and J 1 base short, with 5 bases between. The germline CDR1 and CDR2 sequences are SGHTA and FQGNSA. Written as DNA, the CDR3 is TGTGCCAGCAGCTTATGGGGGAACACTGAAGCTTTCTTT. It codes for CASSLWGNTEAFF.

This clone was seen only once. The gene calls are TRBV7-9 and TRBJ1-1, with 7 bases matching TRBD1. The CDR3 sequence is 13 residues long. With V trimmed by 1 base and J by 7 bases, 3 bases remained unmatched. Germline assignment: CDR1 SEHNR and CDR2 FQNEAQ (reference sequence). CDR3 coding DNA: TGTGCCAGCAGCTTAGTCCAGGGGGTTGAAGCTTTCTTT. Protein sequence: CASSLVQGVEAFF. Full variable domain (missing parts from reference TRBV7-9 and TRBJ1-1): DTGVSQNPRHKITKRGQNVTFRCDPISEHNRLYWYRQTLGQGPEFLTYFQNEAQLEKSRLLSDRFSAERPKGSFSTLEIQRTEQGDSAMYLCASSLVQGVEAFFGQGTRLTVV.

There are a few counts of this clone. This chain uses TRBV7-9 with TRBJ2-3; the match to TRBD2 covers 7 bases. This CDR3 spans 15 amino acids. CDR1 is SEHNR, CDR2 FQNEAQ, per germline (reference sequence). After removal of 2 bases from V and 2 bases from J, the junction contained 4 bases not matched to a gene. The CDR3 here is CASSLYAGVTDTQYF. In DNA form, the CDR3 reads TGTGCCAGCAGCTTATATGCGGGAGTCACAGATACGCAGTATTTT.

This clone was seen a few times. V and J are TRBV4-1 and TRBJ2-1; 8 bases agree with TRBD1. Trimming took 1 base from V and 7 from J; bases not matched to a gene: 6. CDR1 is MGHRA and CDR2 is YSYEKL in the germline V gene. There are 15 residues in the CDR3. The CDR3, as DNA: TGCGCCAGCAGCCAAGGTTCAGGGGGCTTGAATGAGCAGTTCTTC. Translation gives CASSQGSGGLNEQFF.

V is TRBV11-2 and J is TRBJ2-3; tentatively, D is TRBD1 (6 bases). Germline V lookup: CDR1 SGHAT, CDR2 FQNNGV. V lost 5 bases, J lost 0 bases, and 15 bases lay in between. The CDR3 contains 16 residues. The CDR3 DNA reads TGTGCCAGCAGCCATTTTCAGGGGTCCAGCACAGATACGCAGTATTTT. The encoded protein is CASSHFQGSSTDTQYF. Based on the CDR3 plus reference TRBV11-2 and TRBJ2-3, the full variable domain is EAGVAQSPRYKIIEKRQSVAFWCNPISGHATLYWYQQILGQGPKLLIQFQNNGVVDDSQLPKDRFSAERLKGVDSTLKIQPAKLEDSAVYLCASSHFQGSSTDTQYFGPGTRLTVL.

This clone was counted between two and nine times. This chain connects TRBV19 to TRBJ1-5; TRBD1 might be the D (6 bases). V lost 7 bases and J 6 bases, leaving 13 bases between the germline ends. This CDR3 comprises 13 residues. Looked up from germline, CDR1 is LNHDA and CDR2 is SQIVND (reference sequence). The DNA for the CDR3 is TGTGCCAGTATATCAAAAGGGGGTCAGCCCCAGCATTTT. This gives the protein CASISKGGQPQHF.

V and J are TRBV7-9 and TRBJ2-1; D is tentatively TRBD1 or TRBD2 (5 bases each). The CDR3 totals 17 residues. Trimming stripped 0 bases from V and 2 bases from J, with 14 bases between. The germline V gene encodes CDR1 SEHNR and CDR2 FQNEAQ (reference sequence). CDR3 sequence: CASSLAGVGTAYNEQFF. The CDR3 DNA reads as TGTGCCAGCAGCTTAGCAGGCGTCGGGACGGCCTACAATGAGCAGTTCTTC.

This clone came up a few times. The chain has TRBV2 and TRBJ2-4; no clear D. Germline V gene data show CDR1 as SNHLY and CDR2 as FYNNEI. V dropped 7 bases and J dropped 0 bases, with 10 bases sitting between them. The CDR3 has 14 amino acids. The CDR3 is CASTTELAKNIQYF. CDR3 bases: TGTGCCAGCACCACGGAACTAGCCAAAAACATTCAGTACTTC.

The chain uses TRBV11-2 and TRBJ2-3; 11 positions match TRBD2. Germline V lookup: CDR1 SGHAT, CDR2 FQNNGV. V was pared by 2 bases and J by 2 bases, with 6 bases of the junction left unmatched. The CDR3 runs to 17 residues. The CDR3, as DNA: TGTGCCAGCAGCTTAAGTAGCGGGAGGGCAATCACAGATACGCAGTATTTT. It is translated as CASSLSSGRAITDTQYF.

CDR3 DNA: TGTGCCAGCAGCCACCCGGCGGCAGGTCAGAAGGGTGAGCAGTTCTTC. Protein product: CASSHPAAGQKGEQFF. The V call is TRBV11-2, the J call TRBJ2-1; D call uncertain. This CDR3 has 16 residues. Trimming removed 5 bases at V and 9 bases at J, with 23 bases between. From germline, CDR1 is SGHAT and CDR2 FQNNGV.

The V call is TRBV10-2, the J call TRBJ2-5; D gene unclear. V lost 0 bases and J lost 9, with 8 bases in between. The CDR3 is 12 residues long. From germline, CDR1 is WSHSY and CDR2 SAAADI. DNA of the CDR3: TGCGCCAGCAGTGAGTCGGACCGGTCCCAGTACTTC. Translation: CASSESDRSQYF.

The rearrangement joins TRBV29-1 to TRBJ2-5, with 16 bases that match TRBD2. Germline assignment: CDR1 SQVTM and CDR2 ANQGSEA. Germline trimming cut 8 bases from V and 5 bases from J; bases unmatched to any gene: 5. The CDR3 runs to 14 residues. The CDR3 DNA sequence: TGCAGCACGGGACTAGCGGGAGGGCCGGAGACCCAGTACTTC. Protein sequence: CSTGLAGGPETQYF. The whole variable domain, filled in from reference TRBV29-1 and TRBJ2-5, reads SAVISQKPSRDICQRGTSLTIQCQVDSQVTMMFWYRQQPGQSLTLIATANQGSEATYESGFVIDKFPISRPNLTFSTLTVSNMSPEDSSIYLCSTGLAGGPETQYFGPGTRLLVL.

The rearrangement links TRBV28 to TRBJ2-5, with D perhaps TRBD1 or TRBD2 (5 bases each). The CDR3 runs 13 residues. Germline V gene sequence: CDR1 MDHEN, CDR2 SYDVKM. V lost 4 bases, J lost 1 base, and 7 bases lay in between. This CDR3 is CASSSRGQETQYF. In DNA, the CDR3 is TGTGCCAGCAGTTCGAGGGGCCAAGAGACCCAGTACTTC.

As regards this clone: Additional DNA sequences in this sample encode the identical CDR3. The V call is TRBV20-1, the J call TRBJ1-1; no clear D gene. This CDR3 contains 11 residues. Trimming stripped 1 base from V and 3 bases from J, with 3 bases between. Germline CDR1 DFQATT, CDR2 SNEGSKA (reference sequence). CDR3 DNA sequence: TGCAGTGCTAGAGGTTACACTGAAGCTTTCTTT. Encoded protein: CSARGYTEAFF.

This clone was detected a few times. The same CDR3 is also encoded by other DNA sequences in this sample. This sequence joins TRBV9 and TRBJ2-1, with 10 bases aligning to TRBD2. With 0 bases clipped from V and 3 bases from J, the junction kept 0 bases outside the gene matches. The CDR3 contains 15 residues. Germline CDR1 reads SGDLS; CDR2 reads YYNGEE. Here the CDR3 reads CASSVASGGYNEQFF. The CDR3 DNA reads TGTGCCAGCAGCGTAGCTAGCGGGGGCTACAATGAGCAGTTCTTC.

This clone turned up a few times. V and J are TRBV4-3 and TRBJ2-5; the D is unclear. CDR1 LGHNA and CDR2 YSLEER come from the germline V gene. V lost 0 bases and J lost 2, with 7 bases in between. The CDR3 runs 14 residues. The CDR3 sequence: CASSQEWGQETQYF. The CDR3 nucleotides are TGCGCCAGCAGCCAAGAGTGGGGTCAAGAGACCCAGTACTTC.

This clone was counted between two and nine times. The chain combines TRBV18 with TRBJ1-1; D call uncertain. Trimming pared 3 bases from V and 5 bases from J, leaving 16 bases between. The CDR3 sequence is 15 residues long. The V gene's germline CDR1 is KGHSH and CDR2 LQKENI. CDR3 DNA sequence: TGTGCCAGCTCACCGCCTTCTCCGGGGTCTACTGAAGCTTTCTTT. This translates into CASSPPSPGSTEAFF.

This clone has only a few counts. In DNA form, the CDR3 reads TGTGCCAGCAGTAGGGGCTTTGGAAACACCATATATTTT. Translation gives CASSRGFGNTIYF. This sequence joins TRBV7-2 and TRBJ1-3; D might be TRBD1 (5 bases). The V and J ends lost 6 bases and 3 bases respectively, with 9 bases between them. The CDR3 extends over 13 amino acids. The V gene's germline CDR1 is SGHTA and CDR2 FQGNSA.

The chain carries TRBV18 and TRBJ2-5; TRBD1 matches 7 bases. The J segment lost 3 bases and the V segment lost 4 bases, leaving 8 bases of the junction unmatched. This CDR3 comprises 15 residues. Germline lookup yields CDR1 KGHSH and CDR2 LQKENI. CDR3 DNA: TGTGCCAGCTCACTCACCCCCGGGACAGAAGAGACCCAGTACTTC. Translating gives CASSLTPGTEETQYF.

V is TRBV9 and J is TRBJ2-1, with 7 bases matching TRBD1. J gave up 7 bases and V 0 bases, and 4 bases lay outside the gene matches. The CDR3 consists of 14 residues. Germline CDR1 and CDR2: SGDLS and YYNGEE. The CDR3 is CASSVASGGNEQFF. CDR3 bases: TGTGCCAGCAGCGTAGCCTCAGGGGGTAATGAGCAGTTCTTC. The full variable domain, completed using reference TRBV9 and TRBJ2-1, is DSGVTQTPKHLITATGQRVTLRCSPRSGDLSVYWYQQSLDQGLQFLIQYYNGEERAKGNILERFSAQQFPDLHSELNLSSLELGDSALYFCASSVASGGNEQFFGPGTRLTVL.

This clone was observed a few times. Other DNA sequences from this sample encode an identical CDR3 as well. The V gene is TRBV4-1, the J gene TRBJ2-5; D gene uncertain. Trimming took 0 bases from V and 0 from J, leaving 5 bases between them. CDR1 MGHRA and CDR2 YSYEKL come from the germline V gene. The CDR3 covers 14 residues. The CDR3 sequence: CASSQDRHQETQYF. The CDR3 nucleotides read TGCGCCAGCAGCCAAGACCGGCACCAAGAGACCCAGTACTTC.

This rearrangement joins TRBV10-3 to TRBJ2-1; 8 bases map to TRBD2. V was pared by 5 bases and J by 7 bases, with 13 bases of the junction left unmatched. Germline V CDR1 and CDR2: ENHRY, SYGVKD. CDR3 length: 16 residues. CDR3 residues: CAISKTRGLGLNEQFF. In DNA, the CDR3 is TGTGCCATCAGTAAGACCCGGGGACTAGGGCTAAATGAGCAGTTCTTC.

The genes are TRBV5-4 and TRBJ2-1; 9 nucleotides match TRBD2. V was clipped by 5 bases and J by 10 bases; unmatched bases: 19. CDR1 SGHNT and CDR2 YYREEE come from the germline V gene (reference sequence). CDR3 length: 17 residues. CDR3 sequence: CASRPDGGGRALGEQFF. The CDR3 coding sequence is TGTGCCAGCAGGCCAGACGGGGGCGGGAGGGCGCTGGGAGAGCAGTTCTTC.

This rearrangement joins TRBV4-2 to TRBJ2-1; 11 bases line up with TRBD2. Germline lookup yields CDR1 LGHNA and CDR2 YNFKEQ. J was trimmed by 6 bases and V by 1 base; bases with no gene match: 5. There are 16 residues in the CDR3. The CDR3 region is CASSQGELAGVNEQFF. In DNA form, the CDR3 reads TGTGCCAGCAGCCAAGGTGAACTAGCGGGAGTCAATGAGCAGTTCTTC.